This T cell receptor beta chain was sequenced for a study of shared clonotypes between healthy human individuals. Of note for this clone: The antigen remains unidentified.

Germline V lookup: CDR1 MNHNS, CDR2 SASEGT. This CDR3 spans 14 amino acids. The V and J ends lost 6 bases and 6 bases, in that order; junction bases with no gene match: 9. Findings of the study overall: Non-shared clonotypes displayed generation probabilities falling below those of clonotypes present in all four donors.

Generated by immunoSEQ multiplex PCR, the TCRdb table keeps only in-frame clones and is missing some. This sample has a few million clones, with 90% to 97% found just once. This clonotype was obtained from a man younger than 35 in good health. Sequenced sample: naive CD4+ T cells sorted from blood. Subset described: CD45RA+ positively selected. This chain connects TRBV6-1 to TRBJ1-2; 8 bases map to TRBD1. DNA of the CDR3: TGTGCCAGCAGATTGCCCGGACAGGGAGATGGCTACACCTTC. It encodes CASRLPGQGDGYTF.